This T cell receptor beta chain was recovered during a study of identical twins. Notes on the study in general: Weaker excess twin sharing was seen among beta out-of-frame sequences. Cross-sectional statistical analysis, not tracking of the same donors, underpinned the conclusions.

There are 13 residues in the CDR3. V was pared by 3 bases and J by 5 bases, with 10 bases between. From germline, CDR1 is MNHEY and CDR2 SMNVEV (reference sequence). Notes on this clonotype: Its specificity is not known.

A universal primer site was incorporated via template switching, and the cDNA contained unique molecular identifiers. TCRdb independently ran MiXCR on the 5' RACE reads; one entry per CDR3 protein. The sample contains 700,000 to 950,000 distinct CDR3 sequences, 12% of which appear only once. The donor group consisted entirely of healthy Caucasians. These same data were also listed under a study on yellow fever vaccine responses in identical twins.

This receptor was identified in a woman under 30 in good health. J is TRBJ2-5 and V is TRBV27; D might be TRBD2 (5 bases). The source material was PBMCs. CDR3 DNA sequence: TGTGCCAGCAGTTTCGTTAGAGGGGAGACCCAGTACTTC. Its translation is CASSFVRGETQYF.